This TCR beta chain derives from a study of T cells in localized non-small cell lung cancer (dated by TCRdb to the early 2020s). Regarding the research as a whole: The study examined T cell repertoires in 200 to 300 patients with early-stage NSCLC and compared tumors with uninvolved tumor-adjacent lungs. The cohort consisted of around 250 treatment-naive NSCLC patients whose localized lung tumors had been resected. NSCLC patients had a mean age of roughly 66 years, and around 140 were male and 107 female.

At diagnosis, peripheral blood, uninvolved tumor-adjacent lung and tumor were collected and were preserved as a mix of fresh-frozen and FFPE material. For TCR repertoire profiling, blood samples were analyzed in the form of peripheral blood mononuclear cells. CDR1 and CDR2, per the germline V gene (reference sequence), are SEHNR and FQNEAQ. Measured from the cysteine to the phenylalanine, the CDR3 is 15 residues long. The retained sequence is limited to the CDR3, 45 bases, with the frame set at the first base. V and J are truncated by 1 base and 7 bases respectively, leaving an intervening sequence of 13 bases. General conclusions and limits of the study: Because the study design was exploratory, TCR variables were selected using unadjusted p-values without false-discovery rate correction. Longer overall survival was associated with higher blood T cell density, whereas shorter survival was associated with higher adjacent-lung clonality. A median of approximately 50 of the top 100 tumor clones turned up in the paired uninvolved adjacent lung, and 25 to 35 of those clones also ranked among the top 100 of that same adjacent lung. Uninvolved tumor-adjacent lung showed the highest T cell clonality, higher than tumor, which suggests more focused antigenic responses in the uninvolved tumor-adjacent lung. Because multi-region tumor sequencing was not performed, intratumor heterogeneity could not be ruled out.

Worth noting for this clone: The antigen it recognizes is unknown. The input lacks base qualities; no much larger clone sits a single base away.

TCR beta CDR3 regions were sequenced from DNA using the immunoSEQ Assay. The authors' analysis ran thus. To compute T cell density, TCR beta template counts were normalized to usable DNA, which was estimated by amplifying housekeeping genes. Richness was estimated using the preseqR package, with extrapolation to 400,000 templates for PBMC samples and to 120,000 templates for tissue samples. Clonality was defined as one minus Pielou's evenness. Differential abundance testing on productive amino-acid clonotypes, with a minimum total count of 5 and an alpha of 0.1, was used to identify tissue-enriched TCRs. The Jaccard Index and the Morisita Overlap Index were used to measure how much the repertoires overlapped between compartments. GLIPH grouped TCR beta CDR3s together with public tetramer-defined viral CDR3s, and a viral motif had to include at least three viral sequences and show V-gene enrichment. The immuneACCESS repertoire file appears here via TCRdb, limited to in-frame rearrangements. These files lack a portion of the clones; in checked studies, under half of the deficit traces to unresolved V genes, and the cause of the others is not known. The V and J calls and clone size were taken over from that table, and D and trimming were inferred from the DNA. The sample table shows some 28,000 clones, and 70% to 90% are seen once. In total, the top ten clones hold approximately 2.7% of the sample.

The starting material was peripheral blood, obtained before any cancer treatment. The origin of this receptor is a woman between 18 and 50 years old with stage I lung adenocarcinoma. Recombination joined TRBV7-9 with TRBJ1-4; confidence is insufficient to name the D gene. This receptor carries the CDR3 CASSLGGSLAEKLFF. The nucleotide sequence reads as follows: TGTGCCAGCAGCTTAGGCGGGTCGTTGGCTGAAAAACTGTTTTTT. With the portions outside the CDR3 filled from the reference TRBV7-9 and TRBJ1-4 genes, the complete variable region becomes DTGVSQNPRHKITKRGQNVTFRCDPISEHNRLYWYRQTLGQGPEFLTYFQNEAQLEKSRLLSDRFSAERPKGSFSTLEIQRTEQGDSAMYLCASSLGGSLAEKLFFGSGTQLSVL.